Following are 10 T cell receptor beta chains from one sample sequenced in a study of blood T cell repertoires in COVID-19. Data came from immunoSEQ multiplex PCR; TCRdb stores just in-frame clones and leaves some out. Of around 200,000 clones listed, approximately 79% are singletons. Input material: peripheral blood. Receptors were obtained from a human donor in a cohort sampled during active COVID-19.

CDR3 DNA: TGTGCCAGCTCACCAGGACAGACGCAGAATTCACCCCTCCACTTT. Translated: CASSPGQTQNSPLHF. The rearrangement links TRBV18 to TRBJ1-6, with D perhaps TRBD1 (6 bases). V gave up 2 bases and J gave up 7 bases, with 12 bases separating them. From germline, CDR1 is KGHSH and CDR2 LQKENI. This CDR3 comprises 15 residues.

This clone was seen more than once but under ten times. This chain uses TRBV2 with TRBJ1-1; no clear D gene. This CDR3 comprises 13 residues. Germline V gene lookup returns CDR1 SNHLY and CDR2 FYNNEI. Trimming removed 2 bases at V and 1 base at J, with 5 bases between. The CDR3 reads CASSEIENTEAFF. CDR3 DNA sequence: TGTGCCAGCAGTGAAATAGAGAACACTGAAGCTTTCTTT.

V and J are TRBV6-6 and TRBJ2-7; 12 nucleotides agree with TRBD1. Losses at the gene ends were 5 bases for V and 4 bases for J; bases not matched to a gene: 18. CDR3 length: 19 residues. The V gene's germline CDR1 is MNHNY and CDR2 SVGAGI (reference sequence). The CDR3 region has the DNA TGTGCCAGCAGTCCACTCAATTTCTTATGGGACAGGGGGCGATACGAGCAGTACTTC. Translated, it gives CASSPLNFLWDRGRYEQYF.

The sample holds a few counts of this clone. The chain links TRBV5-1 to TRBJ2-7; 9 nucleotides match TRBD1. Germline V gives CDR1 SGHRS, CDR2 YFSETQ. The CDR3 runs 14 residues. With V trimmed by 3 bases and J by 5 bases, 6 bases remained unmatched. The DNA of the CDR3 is TGCGCCAGCAGCTCCGGGACAGGGTATAACGAGCAGTACTTC. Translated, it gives CASSSGTGYNEQYF. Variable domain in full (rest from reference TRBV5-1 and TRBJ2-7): KAGVTQTPRYLIKTRGQQVTLSCSPISGHRSVSWYQQTPGQGLQFLFEYFSETQRNKGNFPGRFSGRQFSNSRSEMNVSTLELGDSALYLCASSSGTGYNEQYFGPGTRLTVT.

CDR3 coding DNA: TGTGCCAGTAGTATACCCTCGGGGGGTCACTATGGCTACACCTTC. Protein product: CASSIPSGGHYGYTF. The chain has TRBV19 and TRBJ1-2; D is possibly TRBD1 (5 bases). The CDR3 totals 15 residues. Germline V gene lookup returns CDR1 LNHDA and CDR2 SQIVND (reference sequence). V dropped 2 bases and J dropped 3 bases, with 13 bases sitting between them.

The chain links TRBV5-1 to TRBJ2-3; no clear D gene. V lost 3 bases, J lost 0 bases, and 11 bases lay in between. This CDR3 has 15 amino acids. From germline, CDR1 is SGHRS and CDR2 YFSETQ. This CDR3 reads CASSWAALSTDTQYF. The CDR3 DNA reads TGCGCCAGCAGCTGGGCAGCCTTAAGCACAGATACGCAGTATTTT.

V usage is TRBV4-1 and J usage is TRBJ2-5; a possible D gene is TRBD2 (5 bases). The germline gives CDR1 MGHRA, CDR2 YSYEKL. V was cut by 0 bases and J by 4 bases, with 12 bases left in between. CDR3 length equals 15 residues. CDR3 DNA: TGCGCCAGCAGCCAAGACGGTAGCGCCTCAGAGACCCAGTACTTC. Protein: CASSQDGSASETQYF.

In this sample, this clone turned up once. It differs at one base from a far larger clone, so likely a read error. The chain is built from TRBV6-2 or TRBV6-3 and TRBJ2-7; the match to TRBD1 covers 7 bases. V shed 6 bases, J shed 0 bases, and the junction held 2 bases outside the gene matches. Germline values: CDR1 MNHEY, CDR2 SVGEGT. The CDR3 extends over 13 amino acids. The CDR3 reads CASSGDSSYEQYF. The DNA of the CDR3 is TGTGCCAGCAGCGGGGACAGCTCCTACGAGCAGTACTTC.

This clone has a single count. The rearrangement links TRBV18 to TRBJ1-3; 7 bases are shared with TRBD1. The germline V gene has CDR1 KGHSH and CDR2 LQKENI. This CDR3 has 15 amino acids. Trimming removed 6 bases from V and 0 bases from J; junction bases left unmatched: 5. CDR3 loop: CASSYRGPSGNTIYF. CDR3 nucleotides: TGTGCCAGCTCCTACAGGGGACCCTCTGGAAACACCATATATTTT.

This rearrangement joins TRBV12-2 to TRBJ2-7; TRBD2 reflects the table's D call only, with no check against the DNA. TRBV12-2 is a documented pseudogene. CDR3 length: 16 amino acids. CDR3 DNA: TGTGCAAGTCGCTTAGCGCAAAAGGACTCCTCCTACGAGCAGTACTTC. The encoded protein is CASRLAQKDSSYEQYF.